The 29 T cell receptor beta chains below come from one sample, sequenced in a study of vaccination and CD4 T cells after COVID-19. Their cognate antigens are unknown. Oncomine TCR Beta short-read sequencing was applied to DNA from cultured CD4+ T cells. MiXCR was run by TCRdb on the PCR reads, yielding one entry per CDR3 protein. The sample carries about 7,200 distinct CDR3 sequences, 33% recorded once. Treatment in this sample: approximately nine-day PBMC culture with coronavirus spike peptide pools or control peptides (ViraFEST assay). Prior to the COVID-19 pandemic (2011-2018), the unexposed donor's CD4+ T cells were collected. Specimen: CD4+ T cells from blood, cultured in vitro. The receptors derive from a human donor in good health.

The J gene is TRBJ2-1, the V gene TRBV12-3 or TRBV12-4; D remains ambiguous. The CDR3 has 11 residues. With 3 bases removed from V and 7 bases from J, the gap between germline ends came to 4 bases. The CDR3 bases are TGTGCCAGCAGTTTCGATAATGAGCAGTTCTTC. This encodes CASSFDNEQFF.

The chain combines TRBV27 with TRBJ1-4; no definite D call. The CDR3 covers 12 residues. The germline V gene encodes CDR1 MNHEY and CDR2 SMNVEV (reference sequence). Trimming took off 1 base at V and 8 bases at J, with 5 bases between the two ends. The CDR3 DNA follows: TGTGCCAGCAGTTTATTCGGGGAAAAACTGTTTTTT. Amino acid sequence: CASSLFGEKLFF.

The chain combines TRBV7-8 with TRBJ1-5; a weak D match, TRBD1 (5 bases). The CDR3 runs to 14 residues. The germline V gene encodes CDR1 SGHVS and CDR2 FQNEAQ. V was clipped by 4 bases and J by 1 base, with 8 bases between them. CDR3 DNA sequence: TGTGCCAGCAGCTACCAGGGAAGCAATCAGCCCCAGCATTTT. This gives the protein CASSYQGSNQPQHF.

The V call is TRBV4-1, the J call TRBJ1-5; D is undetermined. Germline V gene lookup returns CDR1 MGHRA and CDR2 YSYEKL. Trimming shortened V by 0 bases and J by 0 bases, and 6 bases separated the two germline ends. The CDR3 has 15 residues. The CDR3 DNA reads TGCGCCAGCAGCCAAGAGATGAATAGCAATCAGCCCCAGCATTTT. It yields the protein CASSQEMNSNQPQHF.

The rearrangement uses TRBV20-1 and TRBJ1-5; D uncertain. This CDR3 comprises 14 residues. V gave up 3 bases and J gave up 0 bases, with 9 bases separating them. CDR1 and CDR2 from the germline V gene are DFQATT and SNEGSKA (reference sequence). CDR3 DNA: TGCAGTGCTAGTGACCCGAGTAGCAATCAGCCCCAGCATTTT. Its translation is CSASDPSSNQPQHF.

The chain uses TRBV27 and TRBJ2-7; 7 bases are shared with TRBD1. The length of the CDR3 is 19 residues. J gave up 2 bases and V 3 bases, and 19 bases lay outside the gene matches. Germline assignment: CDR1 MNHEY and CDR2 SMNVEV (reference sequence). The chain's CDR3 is CASSLYPYSPGQTTYEQYF. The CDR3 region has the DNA TGTGCCAGCAGTTTGTATCCTTACTCACCGGGACAGACTACCTACGAGCAGTACTTC.

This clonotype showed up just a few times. CDR3 loop: CSAGDSGGGRSYEQYF. The CDR3 coding sequence is TGCAGTGCCGGAGATAGCGGCGGGGGACGCTCCTACGAGCAGTACTTC. The V call is TRBV20-1, the J call TRBJ2-7; 7 bases line up with TRBD2. Germline loops: CDR1 DFQATT, CDR2 SNEGSKA (reference sequence). CDR3 length equals 16 residues. Germline trimming cut 6 bases from V and 0 bases from J; bases unmatched to any gene: 14.

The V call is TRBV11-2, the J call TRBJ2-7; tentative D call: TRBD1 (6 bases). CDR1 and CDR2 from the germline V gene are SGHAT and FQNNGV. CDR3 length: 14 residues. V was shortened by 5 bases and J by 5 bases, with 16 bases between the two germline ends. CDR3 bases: TGTGCCAGCAGCCTATCTGGACAGCTCGACGAGCAGTACTTC. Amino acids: CASSLSGQLDEQYF. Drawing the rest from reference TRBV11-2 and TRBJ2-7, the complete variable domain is EAGVAQSPRYKIIEKRQSVAFWCNPISGHATLYWYQQILGQGPKLLIQFQNNGVVDDSQLPKDRFSAERLKGVDSTLKIQPAKLEDSAVYLCASSLSGQLDEQYFGPGTRLTVT.

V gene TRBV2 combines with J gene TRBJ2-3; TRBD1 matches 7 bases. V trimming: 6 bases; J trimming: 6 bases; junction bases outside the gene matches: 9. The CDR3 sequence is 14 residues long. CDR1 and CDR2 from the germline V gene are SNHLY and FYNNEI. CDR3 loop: CASSRDSPGDTQYF. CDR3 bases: TGTGCCAGCAGCCGGGACAGCCCAGGGGATACGCAGTATTTT.

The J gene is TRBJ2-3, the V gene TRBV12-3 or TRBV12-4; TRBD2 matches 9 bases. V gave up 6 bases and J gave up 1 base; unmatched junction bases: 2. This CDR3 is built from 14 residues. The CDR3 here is CASRKRGGTDTQYF. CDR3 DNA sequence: TGTGCCAGCAGGAAGCGGGGGGGCACAGATACGCAGTATTTT.

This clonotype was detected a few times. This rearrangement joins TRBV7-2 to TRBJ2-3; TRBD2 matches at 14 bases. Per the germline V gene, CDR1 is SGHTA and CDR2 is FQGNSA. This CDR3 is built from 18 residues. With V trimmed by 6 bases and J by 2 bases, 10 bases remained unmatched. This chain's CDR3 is CASRKTSGGAPDTDTQYF. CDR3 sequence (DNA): TGTGCCAGCAGGAAGACTAGCGGGGGGGCCCCTGACACAGATACGCAGTATTTT.

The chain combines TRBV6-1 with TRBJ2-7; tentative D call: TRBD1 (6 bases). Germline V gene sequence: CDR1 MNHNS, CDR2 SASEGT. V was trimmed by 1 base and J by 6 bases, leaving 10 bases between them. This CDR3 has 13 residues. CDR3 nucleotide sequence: TGTGCCAGCAGTGAAGGACGAGGGGGCGAGCAGTACTTC. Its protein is CASSEGRGGEQYF.

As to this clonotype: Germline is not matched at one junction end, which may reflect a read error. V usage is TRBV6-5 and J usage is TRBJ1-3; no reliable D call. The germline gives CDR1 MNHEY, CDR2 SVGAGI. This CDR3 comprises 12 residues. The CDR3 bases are TGTGCCAGCAGTAACTCTGGAAACACCATATATTTT. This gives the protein CASSNSGNTIYF.

DNA of the CDR3: TGTGCCAGCAGCTTACAGGGGGGACAGCCCCAGCATTTT. Translating it yields CASSLQGGQPQHF. This chain uses TRBV7-3 with TRBJ1-5; 7 bases agree with TRBD1. The CDR3 sequence is 13 residues long. Germline trimming cut 2 bases from V and 7 bases from J; bases unmatched to any gene: 2. Germline V gene data show CDR1 as SGHTA and CDR2 as FQGTGA.

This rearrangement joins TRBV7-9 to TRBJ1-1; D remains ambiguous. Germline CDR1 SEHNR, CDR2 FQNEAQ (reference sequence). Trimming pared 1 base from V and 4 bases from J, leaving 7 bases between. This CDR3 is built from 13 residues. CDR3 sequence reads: CASSLGAVTEAFF. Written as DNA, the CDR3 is TGTGCCAGCAGCTTAGGCGCAGTCACTGAAGCTTTCTTT.

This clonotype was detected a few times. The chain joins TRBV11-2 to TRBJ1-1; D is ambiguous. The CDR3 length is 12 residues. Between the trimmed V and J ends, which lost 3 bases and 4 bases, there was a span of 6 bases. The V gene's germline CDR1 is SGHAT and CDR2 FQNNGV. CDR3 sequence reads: CASSLASTEAFF. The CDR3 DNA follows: TGTGCCAGCAGCTTGGCCTCCACTGAAGCTTTCTTT.

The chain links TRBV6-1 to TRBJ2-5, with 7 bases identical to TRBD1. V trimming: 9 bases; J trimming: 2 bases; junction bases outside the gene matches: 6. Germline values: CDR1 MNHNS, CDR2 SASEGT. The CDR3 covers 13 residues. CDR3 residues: CASTRDSQETQYF. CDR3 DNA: TGTGCCAGTACCCGGGACAGTCAAGAGACCCAGTACTTC.

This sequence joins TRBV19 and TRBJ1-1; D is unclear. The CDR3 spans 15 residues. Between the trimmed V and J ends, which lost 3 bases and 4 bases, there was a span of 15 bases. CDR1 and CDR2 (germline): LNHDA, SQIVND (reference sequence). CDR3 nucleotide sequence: TGTGCCAGTAGTATCCGACCGGGGTCGGGCACTGAAGCTTTCTTT. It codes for CASSIRPGSGTEAFF.

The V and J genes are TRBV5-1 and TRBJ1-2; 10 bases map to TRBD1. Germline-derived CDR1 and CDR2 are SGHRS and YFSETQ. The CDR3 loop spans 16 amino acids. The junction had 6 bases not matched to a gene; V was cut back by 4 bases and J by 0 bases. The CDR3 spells CASSTGTGATNYGYTF. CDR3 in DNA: TGCGCCAGCAGCACCGGGACAGGGGCTACTAACTATGGCTACACCTTC.

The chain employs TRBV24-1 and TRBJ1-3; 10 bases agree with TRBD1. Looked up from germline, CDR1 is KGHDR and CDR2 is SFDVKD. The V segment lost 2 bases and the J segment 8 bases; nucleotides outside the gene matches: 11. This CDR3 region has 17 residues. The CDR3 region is CATSDSAGTGVRDTIYF. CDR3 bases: TGTGCCACCAGTGATTCAGCCGGGACAGGGGTTCGGGACACCATATATTTT.

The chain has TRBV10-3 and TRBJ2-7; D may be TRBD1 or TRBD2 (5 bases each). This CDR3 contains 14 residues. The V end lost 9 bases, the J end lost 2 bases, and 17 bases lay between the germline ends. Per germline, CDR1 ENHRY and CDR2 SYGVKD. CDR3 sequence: CAIRDGDQTYEQYF. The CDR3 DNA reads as TGTGCCATTCGCGATGGGGACCAAACCTACGAGCAGTACTTC.

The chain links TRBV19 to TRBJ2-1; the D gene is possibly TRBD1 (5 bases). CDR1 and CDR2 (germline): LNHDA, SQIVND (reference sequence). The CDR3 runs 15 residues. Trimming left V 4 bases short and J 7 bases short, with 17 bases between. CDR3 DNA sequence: TGTGCCAGTAGTAGGGGCCAGGGAATAACGAATGAGCAGTTCTTC. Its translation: CASSRGQGITNEQFF.

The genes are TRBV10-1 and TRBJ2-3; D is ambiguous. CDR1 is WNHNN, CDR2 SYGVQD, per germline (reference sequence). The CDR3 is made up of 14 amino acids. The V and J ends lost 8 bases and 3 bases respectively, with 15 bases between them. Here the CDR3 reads CASFLRRSTDTQYF. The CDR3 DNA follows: TGCGCCAGCTTCTTGAGAAGAAGTACAGATACGCAGTATTTT.

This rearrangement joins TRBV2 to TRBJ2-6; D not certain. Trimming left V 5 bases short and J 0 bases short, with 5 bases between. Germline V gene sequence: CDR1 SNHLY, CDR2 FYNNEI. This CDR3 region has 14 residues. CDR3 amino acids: CASSPDSGANVLTF. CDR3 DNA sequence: TGTGCCAGCAGTCCCGACTCTGGGGCCAACGTCCTGACTTTC.

CDR3 amino acids: CSAMWEKTEAFF. The CDR3 DNA sequence: TGCAGTGCTATGTGGGAAAAGACTGAAGCTTTCTTT. This chain connects TRBV20-1 to TRBJ1-1; no firm D call. The V end was cut by 4 bases, the J end by 5 bases, with 11 bases between. This CDR3 spans 12 amino acids. Germline CDR1 reads DFQATT; CDR2 reads SNEGSKA (reference sequence).

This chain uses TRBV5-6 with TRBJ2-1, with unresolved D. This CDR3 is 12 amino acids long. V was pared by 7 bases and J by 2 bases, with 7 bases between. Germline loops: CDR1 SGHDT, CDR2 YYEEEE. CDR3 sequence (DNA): TGTGCCAGCTCCGACACCTACAATGAGCAGTTCTTC. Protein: CASSDTYNEQFF.

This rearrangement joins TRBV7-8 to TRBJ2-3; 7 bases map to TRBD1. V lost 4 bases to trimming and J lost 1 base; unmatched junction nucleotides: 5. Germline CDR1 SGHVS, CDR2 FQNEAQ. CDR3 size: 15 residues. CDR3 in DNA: TGTGCCAGCAGCTACAGACAGGGCGGCACAGATACGCAGTATTTT. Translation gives CASSYRQGGTDTQYF.

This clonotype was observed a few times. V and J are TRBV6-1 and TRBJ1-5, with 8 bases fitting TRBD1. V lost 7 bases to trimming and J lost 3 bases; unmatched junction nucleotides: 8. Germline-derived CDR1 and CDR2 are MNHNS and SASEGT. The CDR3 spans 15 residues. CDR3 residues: CASTGTGGNNQPQHF. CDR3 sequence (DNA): TGTGCCAGCACCGGGACAGGCGGGAACAATCAGCCCCAGCATTTT.

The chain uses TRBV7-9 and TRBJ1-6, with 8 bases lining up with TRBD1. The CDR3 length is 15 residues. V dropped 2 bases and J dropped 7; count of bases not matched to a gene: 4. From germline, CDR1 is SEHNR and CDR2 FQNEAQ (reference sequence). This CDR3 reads CASSLSTGANSPLHF. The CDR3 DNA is TGTGCCAGCAGCTTATCGACAGGGGCAAATTCACCCCTCCACTTT.